Shown below are 21 T cell receptor beta chains from a single sample sequenced in a study of cytomegalovirus exposure and HLA in healthy donors. PCR employed 60 Vbeta and 13 Jbeta primers. This table comes from immunoSEQ multiplex PCR, and its TCRdb copy is limited to in-frame clones, with some not included. The sample lists about 130,000 clones, about two thirds seen once, with under 3% in the top ten. Sequenced sample: PBMCs. The receptors derive from an older woman in good health and CMV-seropositive.

This chain uses TRBV4-2 with TRBJ1-4; D remains unclear. V lost 0 bases, J lost 3 bases, and 8 bases lay in between. Looked up from germline, CDR1 is LGHNA and CDR2 is YNFKEQ. The CDR3 extends over 15 amino acids. CDR3 in DNA: TGTGCCAGCAGCCAAGAGCCGGGAGCTAATGAAAAACTGTTTTTT. It is translated as CASSQEPGANEKLFF.

The gene calls are TRBV23-1 and TRBJ1-1; 7 nucleotides align to TRBD1. Being an ORF, TRBV23-1 has a function that is uncertain. With V trimmed by 0 bases and J by 3 bases, 13 bases remained unmatched. There are 18 residues in the CDR3. The CDR3 coding sequence is TGCGCCAGCAGTCAATCTATAGACAGGGCGCGGTCGGACACTGAAGCTTTCTTT. It encodes CASSQSIDRARSDTEAFF.

This clone has a single count. The V and J genes are TRBV29-1 and TRBJ1-5; weak D call: TRBD1 (6 bases). V lost 4 bases, J lost 4 bases, and 14 bases lay in between. Germline CDR1 reads SQVTM; CDR2 reads ANQGSEA. The CDR3 consists of 14 residues. DNA for the CDR3: TGCAGCGTTGGAGTCTCCACAGGGAATCAGCCCCAGCATTTT. Its protein is CSVGVSTGNQPQHF.

The genes are TRBV27 and TRBJ2-5; D is uncertain. The CDR3 sequence is 14 residues long. The V gene lost 7 bases and the J gene lost 7 bases, with 19 bases spanning the gap. The germline V gene encodes CDR1 MNHEY and CDR2 SMNVEV (reference sequence). CDR3 in amino acids: CASTHWARPGTQYF. The CDR3 DNA follows: TGTGCCAGCACCCATTGGGCTCGTCCTGGGACCCAGTACTTC.

The J gene is TRBJ1-4, the V gene TRBV4-1; possible D gene TRBD1, 6 bases. CDR3 size: 13 residues. Trimming pared 6 bases from V and 4 bases from J, leaving 9 bases between. Germline CDR1 and CDR2: MGHRA and YSYEKL. As DNA, the CDR3 is TGCGCCAGCAGGGACAGTTTTAATGAAAAACTGTTTTTT. This gives the protein CASRDSFNEKLFF.

The chain combines TRBV7-3 with TRBJ2-3; D is possibly TRBD2 (5 bases). Deletions cut 3 bases from V and 5 bases from J, with 15 bases between. Per the germline V gene, CDR1 is SGHTA and CDR2 is FQGTGA. This CDR3 comprises 15 residues. In DNA form, the CDR3 reads TGTGCCAGCAGCTTCCTAGCACACCGGGGAGATACGCAGTATTTT. Amino acid sequence: CASSFLAHRGDTQYF.

The chain has TRBV5-1 and TRBJ1-1; no definite D call. The CDR3 covers 14 residues. V was pared by 7 bases and J by 5 bases, with 18 bases between. The germline V gene encodes CDR1 SGHRS and CDR2 YFSETQ. The CDR3 coding sequence is TGCGCCAGCGGGCCTACGGGGAGATTGACTGAAGCTTTCTTT. Protein: CASGPTGRLTEAFF.

This chain links TRBV7-7 with TRBJ2-2, with D possibly being TRBD1 (6 bases). V lost 2 bases to trimming and J lost 2 bases, with 12 bases between them. CDR3 length: 16 amino acids. Germline assignment: CDR1 SSHAT and CDR2 FNYEAQ (reference sequence). The CDR3 bases are TGTGCCAGCAGCTTAACTACAGGGAGAAACACCGGGGAGCTGTTTTTT. Translating gives CASSLTTGRNTGELFF.

This clone was counted a single time. The genes are TRBV29-1 and TRBJ1-2; TRBD1 matches 12 bases. Germline lookup yields CDR1 SQVTM and CDR2 ANQGSEA. Trimming at V came to 6 bases and at J to 7 bases, leaving 12 bases not matched to a gene. The length of the CDR3 is 15 residues. DNA for the CDR3: TGCAGCGTCGCCACCGGGACAGGGGGCGCGAGTGGCTACACCTTC. It codes for CSVATGTGGASGYTF.

The chain joins TRBV14 to TRBJ1-2; D gene ambiguous. Trimming left V 0 bases short and J 7 bases short, with 12 bases between. Germline CDR1 and CDR2: SGHDN and FVKESK. This CDR3 contains 14 residues. CDR3 coding DNA: TGTGCCAGCAGCCAAGAAAGGCGGGTCTCTGGCTACACCTTC. This translates into CASSQERRVSGYTF.

The sample holds one count of this clone. This rearrangement joins TRBV5-1 to TRBJ1-2; 8 bases are a match to TRBD1. Per the germline V gene, CDR1 is SGHRS and CDR2 is YFSETQ. This CDR3 has 15 amino acids. J was trimmed by 0 bases and V by 1 base; bases with no gene match: 2. The CDR3 sequence: CASSLSRGPNYGYTF. CDR3 nucleotide sequence: TGCGCCAGCAGCTTGAGCAGGGGGCCTAACTATGGCTACACCTTC.

The chain carries TRBV6-1 and TRBJ2-3; 8 positions match TRBD1. In germline, CDR1 is MNHNS, CDR2 SASEGT. Trimming removed 8 bases from V and 2 bases from J; junction bases left unmatched: 9. The length of the CDR3 is 15 residues. Here the CDR3 reads CASRGTGGITDTQYF. The CDR3 DNA is TGTGCCAGCCGCGGGACAGGAGGAATCACAGATACGCAGTATTTT.

This clone appeared a few times. CDR3 protein: CASSFVLYNSPLHF. CDR3 coding DNA: TGTGCCAGCAGTTTTGTCCTCTATAATTCACCCCTCCACTTT. The gene calls are TRBV28 and TRBJ1-6; D not resolved. CDR3 length: 14 residues. Germline V CDR1 and CDR2: MDHEN, SYDVKM. Trimming took 3 bases from V and 3 from J, leaving 6 bases between them. Combining the CDR3 with reference TRBV28 and TRBJ1-6 gives the whole variable domain DVKVTQSSRYLVKRTGEKVFLECVQDMDHENMFWYRQDPGLGLRLIYFSYDVKMKEKGDIPEGYSVSREKKERFSLILESASTNQTSMYLCASSFVLYNSPLHFGNGTRLTVT.

V and J are TRBV10-3 and TRBJ1-5, with D unresolved. V dropped 4 bases and J dropped 0 bases, with 7 bases sitting between them. Germline assignment: CDR1 ENHRY and CDR2 SYGVKD. The CDR3 sequence is 14 residues long. The CDR3 DNA reads as TGTGCCATCAGTGCCGCCGGTAGCAATCAGCCCCAGCATTTT. Translation gives CAISAAGSNQPQHF.

The chain employs TRBV11-2 and TRBJ1-5; TRBD1 agrees at 11 bases. The V gene end was trimmed by 3 bases and the J gene end by 6 bases; junction bases not matched to a gene: 4. The CDR3 is 15 residues long. CDR1 is SGHAT, CDR2 FQNNGV, per germline. CDR3 DNA: TGTGCCAGCAGCTTCGGACAGGGGGCGGGTCAGCCCCAGCATTTT. Its protein product is CASSFGQGAGQPQHF.

V usage is TRBV11-2 and J usage is TRBJ1-6; the match to TRBD1 covers 10 bases. Germline loops: CDR1 SGHAT, CDR2 FQNNGV. This CDR3 is 15 amino acids long. V dropped 7 bases and J dropped 9; count of bases not matched to a gene: 9. In DNA form, the CDR3 reads TGTGCCAGCAATTTTCTGGGGACAGGGGCTTCACCCCTCCACTTT. Residues: CASNFLGTGASPLHF. Full variable domain (remainder filled in from reference TRBV11-2 and TRBJ1-6): EAGVAQSPRYKIIEKRQSVAFWCNPISGHATLYWYQQILGQGPKLLIQFQNNGVVDDSQLPKDRFSAERLKGVDSTLKIQPAKLEDSAVYLCASNFLGTGASPLHFGNGTRLTVT.

The gene calls are TRBV6-5 and TRBJ1-1, with TRBD1 as a possible D gene (5 bases). Trimming cost V 2 bases and J 0 bases, with 10 bases left between them. Germline lookup yields CDR1 MNHEY and CDR2 SVGAGI. The CDR3 spans 15 residues. CDR3 sequence: CASSYGSGVNTEAFF. The DNA of the CDR3 is TGTGCCAGCAGTTACGGGTCGGGGGTGAACACTGAAGCTTTCTTT.

In nucleotides, the CDR3 is TGCAGCGTTGAAGATCCGGGACAGGGGCTTGGCTACACCTTC. This gives the protein CSVEDPGQGLGYTF. The rearrangement links TRBV29-1 to TRBJ1-2, with TRBD1 identical over 10 bases. Germline V gene lookup returns CDR1 SQVTM and CDR2 ANQGSEA. The J segment lost 7 bases and the V segment lost 0 bases, leaving 5 bases of the junction unmatched. This CDR3 comprises 14 residues.

Concerning this clone: The junction shows a germline mismatch at one end, possibly a read error. CDR3: CASSDTSDRAGREF. The DNA for the CDR3 is TGTGCCAGCAGTGATACCTCAGACAGGGCTGGTCGGGAGTTC. The chain has TRBV2 and TRBJ2-4, with D perhaps matching TRBD1 (7 bases). The CDR3 runs to 14 residues. Germline V lookup: CDR1 SNHLY, CDR2 FYNNEI.

The chain joins TRBV2 to TRBJ1-2; D remains ambiguous. CDR1 is SNHLY, CDR2 FYNNEI, per germline. V lost 8 bases and J 5 bases, leaving 15 bases between the germline ends. This CDR3 has 13 amino acids. CDR3 protein: CASLPAALYGYTF. The CDR3 DNA reads TGTGCCAGCCTCCCCGCGGCCCTGTATGGCTACACCTTC. The variable domain in full, completed from reference TRBV2 and TRBJ1-2, reads EPEVTQTPSHQVTQMGQEVILRCVPISNHLYFYWYRQILGQKVEFLVSFYNNEISEKSEIFDDQFSVERPDGSNFTLKIRSTKLEDSAMYFCASLPAALYGYTFGSGTRLTVV.

This clone was seen a handful of times. The rearrangement joins TRBV6-5 to TRBJ1-1; perhaps TRBD1 as D (5 bases). Germline V gives CDR1 MNHEY, CDR2 SVGAGI. The CDR3 is 14 residues long. Trimming took off 7 bases at V and 4 bases at J, with 16 bases between the two ends. The CDR3 sequence is CASTRRGGITEAFF. The CDR3 DNA follows: TGTGCCAGCACTCGCCGGGGGGGGATCACTGAAGCTTTCTTT.